This entry lists 15 T cell receptor beta chains sequenced from one sample in a study of molecular identifiers for immune sequencing clone quantification. TCRdb re-called the PCR reads with MiXCR, one entry per CDR3 protein. The sample records some 320,000 distinct CDR3 sequences, around a fifth being singletons. Material: naive CD8+ T cells from blood, with Jurkat cell RNA spiked in. The sample's subset: FACS-sorted CD8+CD4-CCR7+CD45RA+ naive T cells. Receptor source: a human donor in good health. Some libraries in this study had Jurkat cell RNA spiked in.

This sequence joins TRBV20-1 and TRBJ2-3, with TRBD2 matching over 11 bases. CDR1 is DFQATT, CDR2 SNEGSKA, per germline (reference sequence). The CDR3 runs to 16 residues. The trim removed 7 bases at V and 2 bases at J, leaving 11 bases unmatched. CDR3 residues: CSVSSRLAGPTDTQYF. The CDR3 bases are TGCAGTGTCAGTAGCAGACTAGCGGGACCCACAGATACGCAGTATTTT.

This clonotype has a handful of counts. The chain recombines TRBV19 with TRBJ2-7; the match to TRBD2 covers 13 bases. Germline V CDR1 and CDR2: LNHDA, SQIVND (reference sequence). CDR3 size: 14 residues. With 5 bases clipped from V and 6 bases from J, the junction kept 4 bases outside the gene matches. CDR3 amino acids: CASSPGLAGFEQYF. The CDR3 bases are TGTGCCAGTAGTCCGGGACTAGCGGGGTTCGAGCAGTACTTC.

This sequence joins TRBV4-3 and TRBJ1-1; D unresolved. Germline loops: CDR1 LGHNA, CDR2 YSLEER. This CDR3 region has 15 residues. Trimming stripped 3 bases from V and 6 bases from J, with 17 bases between. The CDR3 region has the DNA TGCGCCAGCAGCCAGCTGTCACGGGATGGCTCTGAAGCTTTCTTT. It translates to CASSQLSRDGSEAFF.

With respect to this clonotype: This may be a read error, as it is one base from a much larger clone. The conserved phenylalanine or tryptophan normally closing the CDR3 is absent here, so this likely arose from a read error. The V gene is TRBV6-5, the J gene TRBJ2-2, with D uncertain. This CDR3 comprises 12 residues. V lost 2 bases and J lost 8, with 6 bases in between. From germline, CDR1 is MNHEY and CDR2 SVGAGI. The CDR3 spells CASSYPTGELFS. The DNA of the CDR3 is TGTGCCAGCAGTTACCCTACAGGGGAGCTGTTTTCT.

This clonotype was detected many times. This rearrangement joins TRBV18 to TRBJ2-4; D remains ambiguous. CDR3 length: 13 residues. Deletions cut 4 bases from V and 1 base from J, with 5 bases between. The germline gives CDR1 KGHSH, CDR2 LQKENI. CDR3 amino acids: CASSQAAKNIQYF. The DNA of the CDR3 is TGTGCCAGCTCACAAGCGGCCAAAAACATTCAGTACTTC.

This clonotype has ten or more counts. V usage is TRBV28 and J usage is TRBJ2-7; 7 bases fit TRBD1. V gave up 6 bases and J gave up 2 bases; unmatched junction bases: 10. Per the germline V gene, CDR1 is MDHEN and CDR2 is SYDVKM. The CDR3 consists of 15 residues. This CDR3 reads CASSYYPGTAYEQYF. CDR3 DNA: TGTGCCAGCAGCTACTATCCCGGGACAGCCTACGAGCAGTACTTC.

This clonotype was recorded at least ten times. V and J are TRBV5-1 and TRBJ2-2, with TRBD1 identical over 7 bases. Germline V gives CDR1 SGHRS, CDR2 YFSETQ. J was trimmed by 1 base and V by 2 bases; bases with no gene match: 2. CDR3 length equals 15 residues. The CDR3 bases are TGCGCCAGCAGCTTAGGGGGCAGGAACACCGGGGAGCTGTTTTTT. Protein sequence: CASSLGGRNTGELFF.

This clonotype was counted at least ten times. The chain carries TRBV28 and TRBJ1-5, with a possible D match to TRBD1 (5 bases). V lost 2 bases to trimming and J lost 7 bases, with 12 bases between them. Germline V gives CDR1 MDHEN, CDR2 SYDVKM. This CDR3 spans 14 amino acids. CDR3 DNA: TGTGCCAGCAGTTTAGGGGCTGGGCGGCAGCCCCAGCATTTT. This sequence encodes CASSLGAGRQPQHF.

Concerning this clonotype: A read error may be the cause here, since a much bigger clone is one base away. This chain links TRBV7-9 with TRBJ2-3; possible D gene TRBD2, 5 bases. From germline, CDR1 is SEHNR and CDR2 FQNEAQ (reference sequence). CDR3 size: 16 residues. The CDR3 sequence is CANSGPRHYNTDTQYF. The DNA of the CDR3 is TGTGCCAACAGCGGACCCAGGCACTACAACACAGATACGCAGTATTTT.

This clonotype was counted many times. CDR3 in amino acids: CASSKRNQGRSYGYTF. The DNA for the CDR3 is TGTGCCAGCAGCAAACGGAATCAGGGGCGCAGCTATGGCTACACCTTC. V and J are TRBV21-1 and TRBJ1-2; TRBD1 is the table's D call and was not checked against the DNA. TRBV21-1 is an annotated pseudogene. The CDR3 loop spans 16 amino acids.

Worth noting for this clonotype: One junction end does not reproduce the germline sequence, and a read error may be involved. The chain carries TRBV14 and TRBJ1-1, with D perhaps matching TRBD1 (6 bases). CDR3 size: 17 residues. Germline CDR1 and CDR2: SGHDN and FVKESK. CDR3 region: CASSQDIVRGRGTGAFF. DNA of the CDR3: TGTGCCAGCAGCCAAGATATTGTCCGGGGGCGCGGTACTGGAGCTTTCTTT.

The chain carries TRBV29-1 and TRBJ2-7; D perhaps matches TRBD2 (6 bases). CDR1 SQVTM and CDR2 ANQGSEA come from the germline V gene. The CDR3 runs 12 residues. The ends were cut back, 4 bases at V and 3 bases at J, with 10 bases in the middle. For the CDR3, the DNA is TGCAGCGTTGTAGGCGGGATCTACGAGCAGTACTTC. Residues: CSVVGGIYEQYF.

The sample holds one count of this clonotype. CDR3 DNA: TGTGCCAGCAGCCCGAGTGGGGATCAGCCCCAGCATTTT. It specifies CASSPSGDQPQHF. The chain joins TRBV9 to TRBJ1-5; D is unclear. The CDR3 runs 13 residues. CDR1 is SGDLS and CDR2 is YYNGEE in the germline V gene. Trimming took off 4 bases at V and 5 bases at J, with 10 bases between the two ends.

This clonotype was seen many times. The chain couples TRBV4-1 to TRBJ2-3, with TRBD1 identical over 8 bases. J was trimmed by 11 bases and V by 4 bases; bases with no gene match: 8. The CDR3 has 13 residues. Germline V gene sequence: CDR1 MGHRA, CDR2 YSYEKL. The CDR3 nucleotides read TGCGCCAGCAGCCCACCCGGACAGGGTTGGCAGTATTTT. Its translation is CASSPPGQGWQYF.

This clonotype was counted many times. DNA for the CDR3: TGTGCCAGCAGTTTGACGGGACAGGGAGGGGGGTATAGCAATCAGCCCCAGCATTTT. Residues: CASSLTGQGGGYSNQPQHF. V usage is TRBV6-5 and J usage is TRBJ1-5, with TRBD1 matching 9 bases. Germline assignment: CDR1 MNHEY and CDR2 SVGAGI. V shed 4 bases, J shed 0 bases, and the junction held 13 bases outside the gene matches. CDR3 length: 19 residues.